This entry is about one TCR beta chain. In the original analysis: By means of reference gene primer amplification, nucleated cell counts were estimated. TCRdb keeps only in-frame clones here, not all; method: immunoSEQ multiplex PCR. V and J calls and clone size are those listed in that table; D and trimming were worked out from the DNA. This sample yields approximately 220,000 clones, of which 83% are seen a single time; about 2.5% belongs to the top ten. The V end was cut by 0 bases, the J end by 8 bases, with 13 bases between. The CDR3 has 15 residues. Germline values: CDR1 ENHRY, CDR2 SYGVKD. The data derive from a study of blood T cell repertoires in COVID-19. Background on the study: Whether acute or convalescent, the COVID-19 samples came from the United States, Italy and Spain. T cells, B-cell-depleted T cells, or PBMCs provided the cDNA or gDNA that served as material.

The rearrangement uses TRBV10-3 and TRBJ1-4; perhaps TRBD1 as D (5 bases). The clonotype was recovered from a middle-aged woman with active or convalescent COVID-19. Sample: peripheral blood. The CDR3 is CAISESGRGEEKLFF. The DNA for the CDR3 is TGTGCCATCAGTGAGTCGGGGAGGGGTGAAGAAAAACTGTTTTTT.